Below, 24 T cell receptor beta chains from the same sample are listed, as sequenced in a study of T cell responses to AZD1222 COVID-19 vaccine. Sequenced by immunoSEQ multiplex PCR; TCRdb stores in-frame clones only, minus some. The sample holds 150,000 to 250,000 clones; approximately 94% are singletons and the top ten take about 1%. The sequenced sample was peripheral blood, obtained 28 days after the second AZD1222 dose. The receptor source for this set is an adult who received the AZD1222 COVID-19 vaccine.

In its sample, this clone was seen once. V gene TRBV3-1 (or the pseudogene TRBV3-2) combines with J gene TRBJ1-2; no firm D call. This CDR3 comprises 16 residues. Per the germline V gene, CDR1 is LGHDT and CDR2 is YNNKEL (reference sequence). V gave up 0 bases and J gave up 0 bases, with 11 bases separating them. The CDR3 coding sequence is TGTGCCAGCAGCCAAGATCTACAGAACACTAACTATGGCTACACCTTC. It codes for CASSQDLQNTNYGYTF.

This clone came up a few times. The chain combines TRBV6-5 with TRBJ2-7; 9 nucleotides line up with TRBD1. Germline trimming cut 10 bases from V and 3 bases from J; bases unmatched to any gene: 10. The CDR3 spans 14 residues. Germline CDR1 MNHEY, CDR2 SVGAGI. CDR3 bases: TGTGCCACTCAACCGGGACAGGGACGCTACGAGCAGTACTTC. Protein sequence: CATQPGQGRYEQYF.

The chain combines TRBV7-9 with TRBJ2-6; possible D gene TRBD1, 6 bases. This CDR3 has 16 residues. Germline assignment: CDR1 SEHNR and CDR2 FQNEAQ (reference sequence). The V end was cut by 5 bases, the J end by 0 bases, with 11 bases between. The CDR3 is CASSRGQTSGANVLTF. The CDR3 nucleotides read TGTGCCAGCAGCCGGGGACAAACCTCTGGGGCCAACGTCCTGACTTTC.

J is TRBJ2-7 and V is TRBV28; a weak D match, TRBD2 (6 bases). The V end was cut by 6 bases, the J end by 2 bases, with 14 bases between. The CDR3 extends over 14 amino acids. The germline gives CDR1 MDHEN, CDR2 SYDVKM. The CDR3 coding sequence is TGTGCCAGCAGCCTCGGGACTCTTCCCTACGAGCAGTACTTC. The encoded protein is CASSLGTLPYEQYF.

The chain carries TRBV6-5 and TRBJ1-1; D is undetermined. The CDR3 is 12 amino acids. Trimming shortened V by 4 bases and J by 1 base, and 4 bases separated the two germline ends. Germline V gene sequence: CDR1 MNHEY, CDR2 SVGAGI. CDR3 coding DNA: TGTGCCAGCAGTTCTCAGAACACTGAAGCTTTCTTT. This codes for CASSSQNTEAFF.

The chain joins TRBV19 to TRBJ1-5; D is unclear. Trimming took off 5 bases at V and 6 bases at J, with 5 bases between the two ends. Germline V lookup: CDR1 LNHDA, CDR2 SQIVND (reference sequence). The CDR3 has 11 residues. The CDR3 spells CASSLGQPQHF. The CDR3 nucleotides read TGTGCCAGTAGTCTCGGTCAGCCCCAGCATTTT. The variable domain in full, completed from reference TRBV19 and TRBJ1-5, reads DGGITQSPKYLFRKEGQNVTLSCEQNLNHDAMYWYRQDPGQGLRLIYYSQIVNDFQKGDIAEGYSVSREKKESFPLTVTSAQKNPTAFYLCASSLGQPQHFGDGTRLSIL.

This sequence joins TRBV30 and TRBJ2-1, with 8 bases lining up with TRBD1. Germline assignment: CDR1 GTSNPN and CDR2 SVGIG (reference sequence). The V gene end was trimmed by 0 bases and the J gene end by 6 bases; junction bases not matched to a gene: 4. This CDR3 has 14 amino acids. CDR3: CAWSVMGTGNEQFF. DNA for the CDR3: TGTGCCTGGAGTGTAATGGGGACAGGCAATGAGCAGTTCTTC.

This clone was counted a few times. J is TRBJ2-1 and V is TRBV6-1; 8 positions match TRBD2. Trimming took 1 base from V and 7 from J; bases not matched to a gene: 12. Germline V CDR1 and CDR2: MNHNS, SASEGT. CDR3 size: 17 residues. The CDR3 bases are TGTGCCAGCAGTGAAGTGGATGCGGGGGGCCAGGGAAATGAGCAGTTCTTC. This codes for CASSEVDAGGQGNEQFF.

The chain joins TRBV7-8 to TRBJ1-6, with a tentative D call TRBD1 (5 bases). The CDR3 is 19 residues long. Trimming removed 1 base from V and 0 bases from J, with 16 bases in between. From germline, CDR1 is SGHVS and CDR2 FQNEAQ. In nucleotides, the CDR3 is TGTGCCAGCAGCTTAGGGGGGGGGTCAGGGAGCTCCTATAATTCACCCCTCCACTTT. It specifies CASSLGGGSGSSYNSPLHF.

The V gene is TRBV9, the J gene TRBJ1-6; a weak D match, TRBD1 (5 bases). V lost 4 bases and J 7 bases, leaving 15 bases between the germline ends. The CDR3 has 15 residues. The V gene's germline CDR1 is SGDLS and CDR2 YYNGEE. CDR3 sequence reads: CASSPQETKNSPLHF. In DNA, the CDR3 is TGTGCCAGCAGCCCACAGGAAACCAAGAATTCACCCCTCCACTTT.

The chain has TRBV28 and TRBJ1-2; possibly TRBD1 for D (6 bases). The CDR3 length is 14 residues. CDR1 MDHEN and CDR2 SYDVKM come from the germline V gene. V shed 6 bases and J shed 0 bases, with 11 bases lying between them. CDR3 in DNA: TGTGCCAGCAGCGGGGGGGGCTCTAACTATGGCTACACCTTC. Translating gives CASSGGGSNYGYTF.

The chain couples TRBV27 to TRBJ1-2; D unclear. CDR3 length: 14 residues. The germline gives CDR1 MNHEY, CDR2 SMNVEV (reference sequence). The V end was cut by 0 bases, the J end by 2 bases, with 7 bases between. CDR3 bases: TGTGCCAGCAGTTTATCACACGGCAACTATGGCTACACCTTC. Its protein is CASSLSHGNYGYTF.

The gene calls are TRBV19 and TRBJ1-2; no firm D call. CDR1 is LNHDA, CDR2 SQIVND, per germline (reference sequence). The CDR3 has 12 residues. V was trimmed by 7 bases and J by 6 bases, leaving 12 bases between them. CDR3 loop: CASTAERDGYTF. CDR3 in DNA: TGTGCCAGTACGGCGGAAAGAGATGGCTACACCTTC.

The V and J genes are TRBV10-2 and TRBJ1-1; D gene unclear. Germline lookup yields CDR1 WSHSY and CDR2 SAAADI. V shed 2 bases and J shed 4 bases, with 11 bases lying between them. This CDR3 is 14 amino acids long. CDR3 bases: TGCGCCAGCAGTGAGAGCCCCTATGGCACTGAAGCTTTCTTT. Protein: CASSESPYGTEAFF.

The V call is TRBV9, the J call TRBJ2-3; unclear D gene. The germline V gene encodes CDR1 SGDLS and CDR2 YYNGEE. The CDR3 length is 15 residues. Trimming took off 0 bases at V and 2 bases at J, with 10 bases between the two ends. CDR3 amino acids: CASSVGLELTDTQYF. The DNA for the CDR3 is TGTGCCAGCAGCGTAGGTCTGGAGCTCACAGATACGCAGTATTTT. The variable domain in full, with the rest retrieved from reference TRBV9 and TRBJ2-3, is DSGVTQTPKHLITATGQRVTLRCSPRSGDLSVYWYQQSLDQGLQFLIQYYNGEERAKGNILERFSAQQFPDLHSELNLSSLELGDSALYFCASSVGLELTDTQYFGPGTRLTVL.

Here the CDR3 reads CASSLRTGAGGYTF. In nucleotides, the CDR3 is TGTGCCAGCAGCCTGAGGACAGGGGCGGGTGGCTACACCTTC. The rearrangement uses TRBV5-5 and TRBJ1-2; the match to TRBD1 covers 9 bases. The V gene end was trimmed by 4 bases and the J gene end by 7 bases; junction bases not matched to a gene: 8. The CDR3 contains 14 residues. Germline assignment: CDR1 SGHKS and CDR2 YYEKEE (reference sequence).

The genes are TRBV27 and TRBJ1-6; TRBD1 matches 8 bases. This CDR3 is built from 17 residues. J lost 7 bases, V lost 5 bases, and 13 bases had no gene match. Germline CDR1 and CDR2: MNHEY and SMNVEV (reference sequence). The chain's CDR3 is CASSPWTGTFGNSPLHF. The CDR3 nucleotides are TGTGCCAGCAGTCCTTGGACAGGGACGTTCGGAAATTCACCCCTCCACTTT.

The CDR3 here is CASRPRTGNPYGYTF. In DNA form, the CDR3 reads TGCGCCAGCAGACCGAGGACAGGGAACCCCTATGGCTACACCTTC. The V call is TRBV5-1, the J call TRBJ1-2, with TRBD1 matching over 8 bases. The V and J ends lost 5 bases and 4 bases, in that order; junction bases with no gene match: 10. In germline, CDR1 is SGHRS, CDR2 YFSETQ. The CDR3 runs 15 residues.

This chain connects TRBV6-1 to TRBJ2-5; no clear D gene. The germline gives CDR1 MNHNS, CDR2 SASEGT. The CDR3 runs 15 residues. Trimming removed 2 bases from V and 5 bases from J, with 15 bases in between. The CDR3 nucleotides are TGTGCCAGCAGTGAATATGGTATGGGTAGGGAGACCCAGTACTTC. Translation gives CASSEYGMGRETQYF.

The J gene is TRBJ1-2, the V gene TRBV19; TRBD1 might be the D (5 bases). Germline V gene sequence: CDR1 LNHDA, CDR2 SQIVND (reference sequence). The CDR3 has 16 residues. V lost 5 bases to trimming and J lost 6 bases, with 22 bases between them. The CDR3 loop reads CASSRNGRDLWNGYTF. CDR3 DNA sequence: TGTGCCAGTAGTCGCAACGGCAGGGACCTATGGAATGGCTACACCTTC.

The rearrangement links TRBV7-8 to TRBJ1-4; 10 bases match TRBD1. Germline-derived CDR1 and CDR2 are SGHVS and FQNEAQ. The J segment lost 5 bases and the V segment lost 5 bases, leaving 2 bases of the junction unmatched. CDR3 length: 14 residues. The CDR3 DNA reads as TGTGCCAGCAGCCTGGGACAGGGGAATGAAAAACTGTTTTTT. Translation gives CASSLGQGNEKLFF.

The chain uses TRBV3-1 (or the pseudogene TRBV3-2) and TRBJ1-5; 7 bases line up with TRBD1. Germline CDR1 LGHDT, CDR2 YNNKEL (reference sequence). Trimming removed 5 bases from V and 2 bases from J; junction bases left unmatched: 6. The CDR3 sequence is 15 residues long. This CDR3 reads CASSNRGNGNQPQHF. In nucleotides, the CDR3 is TGTGCCAGCAGCAACAGGGGAAATGGCAATCAGCCCCAGCATTTT.

The genes are TRBV6-5 and TRBJ1-1, with TRBD1 matching 10 bases. V lost 6 bases and J lost 5; bases outside the gene matches: 9. The CDR3 is made up of 15 amino acids. Looked up from germline, CDR1 is MNHEY and CDR2 is SVGAGI. The CDR3 here is CASSFPGQGRTEAFF. The CDR3 bases are TGTGCCAGCAGCTTTCCGGGACAGGGGCGGACTGAAGCTTTCTTT.

The J gene is TRBJ1-5, the V gene TRBV6-5, with TRBD1 as a possible D gene (5 bases). Germline CDR1 and CDR2: MNHEY and SVGAGI. V was shortened by 6 bases and J by 5 bases, with 14 bases between the two germline ends. The CDR3 spans 14 residues. This CDR3 is CASSDRVGDQPQHF. The CDR3 DNA is TGTGCCAGCAGCGACCGGGTAGGGGATCAGCCCCAGCATTTT.